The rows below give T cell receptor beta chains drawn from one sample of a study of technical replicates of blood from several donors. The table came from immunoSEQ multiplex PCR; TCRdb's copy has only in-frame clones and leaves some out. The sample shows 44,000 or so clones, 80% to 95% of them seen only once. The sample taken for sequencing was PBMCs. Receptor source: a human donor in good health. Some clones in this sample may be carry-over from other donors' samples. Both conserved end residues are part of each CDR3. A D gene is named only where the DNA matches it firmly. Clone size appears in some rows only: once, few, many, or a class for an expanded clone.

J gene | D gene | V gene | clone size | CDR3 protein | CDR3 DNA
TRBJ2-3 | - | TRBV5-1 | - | CASSLEQDTDTQYF | TGCGCCAGCAGCTTGGAGCAGGACACAGATACGCAGTATTTT
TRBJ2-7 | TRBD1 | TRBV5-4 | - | CASSVGQASTYEQYF | TGTGCCAGCAGCGTGGGACAGGCTTCCACCTACGAGCAGTACTTC
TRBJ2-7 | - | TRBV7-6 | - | CASSLSRLSKISYEQYF | TGTGCCAGCAGCCTTAGCCGACTTAGCAAGATCTCCTACGAGCAGTACTTC
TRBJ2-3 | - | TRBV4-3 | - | CASSQDTSPDTQYF | TGCGCCAGCAGCCAAGATACTAGCCCAGATACGCAGTATTTT
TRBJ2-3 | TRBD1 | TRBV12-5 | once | CASGLGTGRTDTQYF | TGTGCTAGTGGTTTGGGGACAGGCCGCACAGATACGCAGTATTTT
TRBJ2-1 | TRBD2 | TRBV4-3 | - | CASSQGLGSYNEQFF | TGCGCCAGCAGCCAGGGACTAGGCTCCTACAATGAGCAGTTCTTC
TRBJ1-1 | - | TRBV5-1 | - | CASSAPGRGNTEAFF | TGCGCCAGCAGCGCACCGGGCAGGGGGAACACTGAAGCTTTCTTT
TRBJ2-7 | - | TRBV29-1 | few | CSVDFGHGNEEQYF | TGCAGCGTTGACTTCGGACACGGTAATGAAGAGCAGTACTTC
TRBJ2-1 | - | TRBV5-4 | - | CASSQAGSYNEQFF | TGTGCCAGCAGCCAGGCGGGAAGCTACAATGAGCAGTTCTTC
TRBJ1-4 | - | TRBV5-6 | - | CASSPGEGRGEKLFF | TGTGCCAGCAGCCCGGGTGAAGGGAGAGGCGAAAAACTGTTTTTT
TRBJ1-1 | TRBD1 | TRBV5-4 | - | CASSGTGALFGNTEAFF | TGTGCCAGCAGCGGGACAGGGGCCCTCTTTGGGAACACTGAAGCTTTCTTT
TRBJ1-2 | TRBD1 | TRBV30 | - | CAWSVRWTGPSGYTF | TGTGCCTGGAGTGTACGCTGGACAGGTCCCTCTGGCTACACCTTC
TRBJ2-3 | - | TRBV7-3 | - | CASSLLHTDTQYF | TGTGCCAGCAGCCTACTCCACACAGATACGCAGTATTTT
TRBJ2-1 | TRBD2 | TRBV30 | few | CAWSVVTSGYNEQFF | TGTGCCTGGAGTGTGGTCACTAGCGGTTACAATGAGCAGTTCTTC
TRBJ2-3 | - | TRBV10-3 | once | CAIRLGGTDTQYF | TGTGCCATACGATTAGGGGGAACAGATACGCAGTATTTT
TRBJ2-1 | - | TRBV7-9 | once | CASSFFPSGTGEQFF | TGTGCCAGCAGCTTTTTCCCTAGCGGGACAGGTGAGCAGTTCTTC
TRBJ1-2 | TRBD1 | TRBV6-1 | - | CASVPGQSFYGYTF | TGTGCCAGCGTACCGGGACAGAGCTTCTATGGCTACACCTTC
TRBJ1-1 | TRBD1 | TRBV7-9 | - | CASSSGGTEAFF | TGTGCCAGCAGTTCAGGGGGCACTGAAGCTTTCTTT
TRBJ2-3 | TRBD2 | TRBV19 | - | CASSTSGGAEDTQYF | TGTGCCAGTAGTACTAGCGGGGGGGCAGAAGATACGCAGTATTTT
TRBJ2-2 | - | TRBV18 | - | CASSLAGRNTGELFF | TGTGCCAGCTCACTTGCCGGGAGGAACACCGGGGAGCTGTTTTTT
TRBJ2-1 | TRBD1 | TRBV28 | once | CASSLGQGRNEQFF | TGTGCCAGCAGTTTAGGACAGGGGAGGAATGAGCAGTTCTTC
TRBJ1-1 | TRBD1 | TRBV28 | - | CASSTFTGGADAFF | TGTGCCAGCAGTACCTTTACAGGGGGCGCGGACGCTTTCTTT
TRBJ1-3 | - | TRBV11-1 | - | CASSGQQLISGNTIYF | TGTGCCAGCAGTGGACAGCAACTAATCTCTGGAAACACCATATATTTT
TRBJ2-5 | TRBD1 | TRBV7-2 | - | CASSLRQGETQYF | TGTGCCAGCAGCTTACGACAGGGAGAGACCCAGTACTTC
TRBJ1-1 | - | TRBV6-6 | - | CASTDGGQGVNTEAFF | TGTGCCAGCACTGACGGGGGGCAGGGAGTGAACACTGAAGCTTTCTTT
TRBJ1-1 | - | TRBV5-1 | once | CASSPTAEREAFF | TGCGCCAGCAGTCCGACGGCCGAGAGGGAAGCTTTCTTT
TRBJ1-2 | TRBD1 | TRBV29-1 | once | CSVGTGGVYGYTF | TGCAGCGTCGGGACAGGGGGCGTCTATGGCTACACCTTC
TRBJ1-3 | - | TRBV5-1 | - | CASSLDGRGDTIYF | TGCGCCAGCAGCTTGGACGGACGGGGGGACACCATATATTTT
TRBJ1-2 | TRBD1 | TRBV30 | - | CAWSGQGASYGYTF | TGTGCCTGGAGTGGACAGGGGGCATCCTATGGCTACACCTTC
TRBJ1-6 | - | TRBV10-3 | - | CAISLSDLGGSPLHF | TGTGCCATCAGTTTATCCGACCTGGGAGGCTCACCCCTCCACTTT
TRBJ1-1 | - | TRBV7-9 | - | CASSLMEGRNTEAFF | TGTGCCAGCAGCTTAATGGAGGGGAGAAACACTGAAGCTTTCTTT
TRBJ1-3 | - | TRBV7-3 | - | CASRATAGNTIYF | TGTGCCAGCAGGGCCACCGCTGGAAACACCATATATTTT
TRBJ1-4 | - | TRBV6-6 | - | CASSYPTDSKKLFF | TGTGCCAGCAGTTACCCTACGGACAGCAAAAAACTGTTTTTT
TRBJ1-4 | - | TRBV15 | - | CATSRDRGAANEKLFF | TGTGCCACCAGCAGAGATCGGGGGGCAGCTAATGAAAAACTGTTTTTT
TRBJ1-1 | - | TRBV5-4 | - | CASSRQENTEAFF | TGTGCCAGCAGCCGACAGGAGAACACTGAAGCTTTCTTT
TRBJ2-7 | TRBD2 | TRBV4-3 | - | CASSQDHGRAAEQYF | TGCGCCAGCAGCCAAGATCACGGGAGGGCGGCCGAGCAGTACTTC
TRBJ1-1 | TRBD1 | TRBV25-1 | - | CASSEYTGVNTEAFF | TGTGCCAGCAGTGAATATACAGGGGTGAACACTGAAGCTTTCTTT
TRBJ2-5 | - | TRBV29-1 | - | CSVEDRQTRDTQYF | TGCAGCGTTGAAGATCGGCAGACAAGAGACACCCAGTACTTC
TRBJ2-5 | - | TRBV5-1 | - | CASSHPWEETQYF | TGCGCCAGCAGTCACCCATGGGAGGAGACCCAGTACTTC
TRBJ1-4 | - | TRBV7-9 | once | CASSLGGQEKLFF | TGTGCCAGCAGCTTAGGAGGGCAGGAAAAACTGTTTTTT
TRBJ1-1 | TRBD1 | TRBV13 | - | CASSRDRLENTEAFF | TGTGCCAGCAGCCGGGACAGGCTTGAGAACACTGAAGCTTTCTTT
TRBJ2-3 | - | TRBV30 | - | CAWSSSRLVSQYF | TGTGCCTGGAGTTCCTCCCGACTAGTTTCGCAGTATTTT
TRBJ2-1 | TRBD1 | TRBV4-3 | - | CASSQDGQGVYNEQFF | TGCGCCAGCAGCCAAGATGGGCAGGGGGTCTACAATGAGCAGTTCTTC
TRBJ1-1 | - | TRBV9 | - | CASSELGGRYTEAFF | TGTGCCAGCAGCGAGCTTGGGGGCCGGTACACTGAAGCTTTCTTT